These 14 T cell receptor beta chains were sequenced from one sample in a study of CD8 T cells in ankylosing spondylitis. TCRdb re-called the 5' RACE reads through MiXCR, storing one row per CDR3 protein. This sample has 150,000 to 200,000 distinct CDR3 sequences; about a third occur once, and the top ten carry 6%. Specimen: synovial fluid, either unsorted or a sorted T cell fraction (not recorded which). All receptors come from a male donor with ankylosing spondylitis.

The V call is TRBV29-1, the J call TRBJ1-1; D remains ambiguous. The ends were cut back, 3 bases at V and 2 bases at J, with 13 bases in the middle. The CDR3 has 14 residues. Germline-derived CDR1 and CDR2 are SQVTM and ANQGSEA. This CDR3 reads CSVDGKVLNTEAFF. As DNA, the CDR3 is TGCAGCGTTGATGGTAAGGTTTTAAACACTGAAGCTTTCTTT.

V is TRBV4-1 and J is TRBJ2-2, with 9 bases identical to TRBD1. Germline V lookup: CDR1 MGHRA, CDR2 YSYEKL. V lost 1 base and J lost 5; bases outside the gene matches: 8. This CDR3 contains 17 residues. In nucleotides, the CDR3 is TGCGCCAGCAGCCAAGCCCCGGGACAGGGACGAACCGGGGAGCTGTTTTTT. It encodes CASSQAPGQGRTGELFF.

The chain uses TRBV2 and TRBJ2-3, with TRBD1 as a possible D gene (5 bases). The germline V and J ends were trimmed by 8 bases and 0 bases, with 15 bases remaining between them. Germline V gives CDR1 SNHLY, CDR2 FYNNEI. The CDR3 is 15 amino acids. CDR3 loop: CASDRKVASTDTQYF. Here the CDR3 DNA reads TGTGCCAGCGACAGAAAGGTAGCTAGCACAGATACGCAGTATTTT.

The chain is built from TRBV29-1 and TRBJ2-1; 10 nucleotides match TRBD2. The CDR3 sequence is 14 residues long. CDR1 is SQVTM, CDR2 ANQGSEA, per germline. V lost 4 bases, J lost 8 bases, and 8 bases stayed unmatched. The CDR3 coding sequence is TGCAGCGTTGGGGGGCTAGCGGGAGACTATGAGCAGTTCTTC. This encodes CSVGGLAGDYEQFF.

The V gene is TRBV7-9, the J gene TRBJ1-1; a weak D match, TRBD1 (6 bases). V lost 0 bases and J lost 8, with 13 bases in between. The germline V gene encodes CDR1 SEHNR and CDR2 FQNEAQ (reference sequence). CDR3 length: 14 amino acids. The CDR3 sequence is CASSLAVFQGEAFF. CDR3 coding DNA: TGTGCCAGCAGCTTAGCGGTATTCCAGGGGGAAGCTTTCTTT.

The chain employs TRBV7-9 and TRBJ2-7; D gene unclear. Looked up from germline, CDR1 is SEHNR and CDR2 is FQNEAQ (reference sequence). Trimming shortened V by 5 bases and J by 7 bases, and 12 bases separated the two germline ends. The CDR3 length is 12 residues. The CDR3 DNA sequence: TGTGCCAGCAGCCTAGAGGTAGCAGAGCAGTACTTC. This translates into CASSLEVAEQYF.

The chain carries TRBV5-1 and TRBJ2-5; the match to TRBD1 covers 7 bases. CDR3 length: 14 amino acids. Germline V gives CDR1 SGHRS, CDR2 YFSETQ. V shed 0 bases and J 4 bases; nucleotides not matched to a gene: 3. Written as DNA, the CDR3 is TGCGCCAGCAGCTTGGGGGGACAGAGAGAGACCCAGTACTTC. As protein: CASSLGGQRETQYF.

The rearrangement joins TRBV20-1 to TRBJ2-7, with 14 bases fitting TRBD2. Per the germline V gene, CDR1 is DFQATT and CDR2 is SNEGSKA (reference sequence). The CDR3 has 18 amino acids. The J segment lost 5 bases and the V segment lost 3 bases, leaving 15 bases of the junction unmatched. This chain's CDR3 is CSASEPRTSGRNLHEQYF. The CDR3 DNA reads TGCAGTGCTAGTGAACCTAGGACTAGCGGGAGGAATCTCCACGAGCAGTACTTC.

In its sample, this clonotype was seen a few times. The CDR3 loop reads CSARVSGAVTDTQYF. CDR3 coding DNA: TGCAGTGCTAGGGTTAGCGGGGCCGTCACAGATACGCAGTATTTT. The gene calls are TRBV20-1 and TRBJ2-3, with 8 bases identical to TRBD2. V dropped 3 bases and J dropped 2; count of bases not matched to a gene: 7. CDR1 and CDR2 from the germline V gene are DFQATT and SNEGSKA (reference sequence). CDR3 length: 15 amino acids.

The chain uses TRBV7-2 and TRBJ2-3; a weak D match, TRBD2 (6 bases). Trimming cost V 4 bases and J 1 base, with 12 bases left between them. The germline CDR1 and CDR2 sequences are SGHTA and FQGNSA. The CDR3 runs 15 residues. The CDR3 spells CASSSQLAGTDTQYF. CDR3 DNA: TGTGCCAGCAGCTCTCAACTAGCCGGCACAGATACGCAGTATTTT.

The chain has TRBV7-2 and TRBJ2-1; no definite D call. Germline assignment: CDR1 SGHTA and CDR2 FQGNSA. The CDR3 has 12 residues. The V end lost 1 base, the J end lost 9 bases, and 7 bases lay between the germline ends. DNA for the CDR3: TGTGCCAGCAGCTTAGAATCGGTTGAGCAGTTCTTC. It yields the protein CASSLESVEQFF.

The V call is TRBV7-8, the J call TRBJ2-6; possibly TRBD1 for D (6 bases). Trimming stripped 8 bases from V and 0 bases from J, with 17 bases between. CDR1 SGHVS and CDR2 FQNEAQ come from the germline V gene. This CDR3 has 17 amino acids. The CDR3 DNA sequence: TGTGCCAGCGACCCGGGACATATGAGCTCTGGGGCCAACGTCCTGACTTTC. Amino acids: CASDPGHMSSGANVLTF.

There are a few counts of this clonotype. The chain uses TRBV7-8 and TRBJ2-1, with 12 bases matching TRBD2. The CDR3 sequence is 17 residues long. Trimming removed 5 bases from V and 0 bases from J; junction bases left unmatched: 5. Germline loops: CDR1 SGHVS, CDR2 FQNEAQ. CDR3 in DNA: TGTGCCAGCAGCACCCGACTAGCGGGGGTCTCCTACAATGAGCAGTTCTTC. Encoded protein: CASSTRLAGVSYNEQFF.

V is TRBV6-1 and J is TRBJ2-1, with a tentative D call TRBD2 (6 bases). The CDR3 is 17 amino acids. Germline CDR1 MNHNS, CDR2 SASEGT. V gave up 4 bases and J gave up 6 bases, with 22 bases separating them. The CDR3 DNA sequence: TGTGCCAGCAGTGGAGTGCGGGATCCTTTTGGTCTCAATGAGCAGTTCTTC. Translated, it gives CASSGVRDPFGLNEQFF.